Following are 9 T cell receptor beta chains from one sample sequenced in a study of T cell changes during pregnancy in multiple sclerosis. Generated by immunoSEQ multiplex PCR, the TCRdb table keeps only in-frame clones and is missing some. Here the sample spans around 50,000 clones, around 93% being singletons. The sequencing used CD4+ T cells from peripheral blood mononuclear cells, collected after pregnancy. All receptors come from a female donor in good health, enrolled as a control in a pregnancy study.

The rearrangement joins TRBV7-2 to TRBJ1-2; D is undetermined. The CDR3 totals 17 residues. Trimming pared 1 base from V and 4 bases from J, leaving 19 bases between. The germline V gene encodes CDR1 SGHTA and CDR2 FQGNSA. The CDR3 here is CASSLDGITVRGYGYTF. DNA for the CDR3: TGTGCCAGCAGCTTAGACGGTATCACGGTCCGAGGCTATGGCTACACCTTC.

The V and J genes are TRBV21-1 and TRBJ2-3; TRBD2 is taken as the D call from the table, unchecked against the DNA. TRBV21-1 is described as a pseudogene. This CDR3 region has 16 residues. The DNA for the CDR3 is TGTGCCAGCAGCCCCCGGACTAGCGGGGGATCAGATACGCAGTATTTT. Residues: CASSPRTSGGSDTQYF.

V is TRBV19 and J is TRBJ1-5, with unresolved D. Trimming took off 7 bases at V and 3 bases at J, with 7 bases between the two ends. The CDR3 spans 12 residues. Looked up from germline, CDR1 is LNHDA and CDR2 is SQIVND (reference sequence). Here the CDR3 reads CASNFVNQPQHF. The DNA of the CDR3 is TGTGCCAGTAACTTCGTCAATCAGCCCCAGCATTTT.

The chain joins TRBV11-2 to TRBJ1-6, with a weak D call TRBD1 (5 bases). The CDR3 consists of 15 residues. Per the germline V gene, CDR1 is SGHAT and CDR2 is FQNNGV. The ends were cut back, 5 bases at V and 9 bases at J, with 17 bases in the middle. The CDR3 region has the DNA TGTGCCAGCAGCCTTCTCGACCGACAGATTTCACCCCTCCACTTT. Its protein is CASSLLDRQISPLHF.

The chain joins TRBV4-3 to TRBJ2-1, with TRBD2 matching 10 bases. The germline CDR1 and CDR2 sequences are LGHNA and YSLEER. V gave up 0 bases and J gave up 12 bases; unmatched junction bases: 11. This CDR3 region has 16 residues. The CDR3 DNA reads as TGCGCCAGCAGCCAAGAACCAAGCGGGGGGGCCGCGTGGCAGTTCTTC. Residues: CASSQEPSGGAAWQFF.

The J gene is TRBJ2-5, the V gene TRBV27; a weak D match, TRBD2 (5 bases). The germline gives CDR1 MNHEY, CDR2 SMNVEV (reference sequence). The CDR3 runs to 13 residues. Trimming took 6 bases from V and 7 from J, leaving 15 bases between them. The DNA for the CDR3 is TGTGCCAGCAGGGGCCCCTTCGGAGGGACCCAGTACTTC. Translation gives CASRGPFGGTQYF.

The chain uses TRBV6-6 and TRBJ1-4; D is possibly TRBD1 (5 bases). The CDR3 has 13 amino acids. Trimming shortened V by 10 bases and J by 8 bases, and 17 bases separated the two germline ends. From germline, CDR1 is MNHNY and CDR2 SVGAGI (reference sequence). The CDR3 coding sequence is TGTGCCACCCGAAGGGGCTTTGGGGAAAAACTGTTTTTT. This sequence encodes CATRRGFGEKLFF.

The J gene is TRBJ2-1, the V gene TRBV6-1; 8 bases match TRBD2. Germline CDR1 and CDR2: MNHNS and SASEGT. The CDR3 totals 14 residues. Trimming removed 6 bases from V and 7 bases from J; junction bases left unmatched: 8. CDR3 nucleotide sequence: TGTGCCAGCAGGTTCGGGACTAGTAAGAATGAGCAGTTCTTC. Its protein is CASRFGTSKNEQFF.

This clone was counted between two and nine times. The V call is TRBV7-9, the J call TRBJ1-4; D uncertain. Per the germline V gene, CDR1 is SEHNR and CDR2 is FQNEAQ (reference sequence). V was cut by 0 bases and J by 0 bases, with 5 bases left in between. The CDR3 has 15 amino acids. Written as DNA, the CDR3 is TGTGCCAGCAGCTTAGCGCAGGCAACTAATGAAAAACTGTTTTTT. Amino acids: CASSLAQATNEKLFF.